The entry that follows covers one T cell receptor (beta chain) sequence. Its antigen is still unknown. Per germline, CDR1 SQVTM and CDR2 ANQGSEA. The CDR3 loop spans 15 amino acids. Through 5' RACE with UMI labels, the TRB cDNA libraries were prepared. No DNA is given; TCRdb re-called the 5' RACE reads and lists each CDR3 protein once. The table for this sample gives 60,000 to 65,000 distinct CDR3 sequences. The data were obtained in a study of CXCR3-negative and CXCR3-positive naive CD8 T cells. Broader study findings: Hydrophobicity of TRB CDR3s was greater in CXCR3-positive naive cells than in CXCR3-negative naive cells.

Sequencing used naive CXCR3+ CD8+ T cells from blood. Subset given: CD45RO-CCR7+CD27+CD95- naive CD8+ T cells expressing CXCR3 (TNR3+). The clonotype was recovered from a human donor in good health. Some clones in this sample may be carry-over from other donors' samples. The chain has TRBV29-1 and TRBJ2-2. The CDR3 loop reads CSVEDMTGNTGELFF.